The present entry profiles one T cell receptor (beta chain) with its context. The sample belongs to a study of blood T cell repertoires in COVID-19. Study-level background: Acute and convalescent COVID-19 samples came from the United States, Italy and Spain. In each case, the material was cDNA or gDNA derived from T cells, B-cell-depleted T cells, or PBMCs.

In the authors' workflow: Amplifying reference gene primers gave estimates of nucleated cell counts. Libraries were prepared by immunoSEQ multiplex PCR; TCRdb keeps only in-frame clonotypes and omits some of them. The V and J calls and clone size are taken from that table; D and trimming were inferred from the DNA. The sample has under 200,000 clones, 70% to 85% seen once. This CDR3 region has 12 residues. CDR1 KGHDR and CDR2 SFDVKD come from the germline V gene. Losses at the gene ends were 10 bases for V and 7 bases for J; bases not matched to a gene: 8. The origin of this receptor is a woman aged 25 to 39 with acute or convalescent COVID-19. The sample consisted of peripheral blood. The chain is built from TRBV24-1 and TRBJ2-7; the match to TRBD1 covers 8 bases. The CDR3 here is CATRDRRQEQYF. CDR3 coding DNA: TGTGCCACGCGGGACAGGCGTCAAGAGCAGTACTTC.